One and the same sample provided the 26 T cell receptor beta chains below, sequenced in a study of persistence of HIV-infected CD4 T cells. Their cognate antigens are unknown. An overlapping HIV-1 Gag peptide pool stimulated these cells at 0.95 to 1 ug/peptide/mL. Memory cells lacking CD40L and CD69 with high CD45RO were sorted. The libraries were made with immunoSEQ version 4 in survey mode. Data came from immunoSEQ multiplex PCR; TCRdb stores just in-frame clones and leaves some out. In the table there are tens of thousands of clones, 82% of which are singletons. This material consisted of CD4+ T cells sorted from PBMCs after 18-hour stimulation, taken from a patient who received antiretroviral therapy. Receptors originate from an adult woman with HIV who was CMV-seropositive.

In this sample, this clone turned up once. The chain is built from TRBV5-1 and TRBJ2-6; D gene ambiguous. CDR1 SGHRS and CDR2 YFSETQ come from the germline V gene. This CDR3 has 16 residues. V was cut by 0 bases and J by 0 bases, with 7 bases left in between. CDR3 amino acids: CASSLDLYSGANVLTF. The CDR3 DNA is TGCGCCAGCAGCTTGGATCTCTACTCTGGGGCCAACGTCCTGACTTTC.

The rearrangement joins TRBV6-2 or TRBV6-3 to TRBJ1-2; D call uncertain. Germline V lookup: CDR1 MNHEY, CDR2 SVGEGT. This CDR3 contains 16 residues. V was trimmed by 6 bases and J by 0 bases, leaving 17 bases between them. DNA for the CDR3: TGTGCCAGCAGCGACGGAGGGAGGCGAGCTAACTATGGCTACACCTTC. Translation: CASSDGGRRANYGYTF.

This clone was seen a single time. The chain links TRBV7-8 to TRBJ1-5; the match to TRBD1 covers 11 bases. Per germline, CDR1 SGHVS and CDR2 FQNEAQ. The CDR3 length is 15 residues. With 3 bases clipped from V and 7 bases from J, the junction kept 5 bases outside the gene matches. The CDR3 nucleotides are TGTGCCAGCAGCTTGGGACAGGGGGTAAGACAGCCCCAGCATTTT. Translation gives CASSLGQGVRQPQHF.

In its sample, this clone was seen once. This rearrangement joins TRBV2 to TRBJ1-2; a possible D gene is TRBD1 (5 bases). Germline CDR1 is SNHLY and CDR2 is FYNNEI. V lost 6 bases and J 3 bases, leaving 14 bases between the germline ends. This CDR3 spans 14 amino acids. The CDR3 protein is CASSDLLGDYGYTF. In DNA, the CDR3 is TGTGCCAGCAGCGATCTTCTAGGGGACTATGGCTACACCTTC. Based on the CDR3 plus reference TRBV2 and TRBJ1-2, the full variable domain is EPEVTQTPSHQVTQMGQEVILRCVPISNHLYFYWYRQILGQKVEFLVSFYNNEISEKSEIFDDQFSVERPDGSNFTLKIRSTKLEDSAMYFCASSDLLGDYGYTFGSGTRLTVV.

CDR3 DNA sequence: TGTGCCAGCAGCCCCTTGGACAGGGACGGTCAGCCCCAGCATTTT. This gives the protein CASSPLDRDGQPQHF. The chain couples TRBV27 to TRBJ1-5, with TRBD1 identical over 8 bases. The CDR3 is 15 amino acids. Germline V gene lookup returns CDR1 MNHEY and CDR2 SMNVEV (reference sequence). Unmatched junction bases numbered 10, after V lost 6 bases and J lost 6 bases.

In its sample, this clone was seen once. CDR3: CASSRSGGSYNEQFF. The CDR3 DNA follows: TGTGCCAGCAGCCGTAGCGGGGGCTCCTACAATGAGCAGTTCTTC. This chain connects TRBV7-3 to TRBJ2-1; TRBD2 aligns across 9 bases. Losses at the gene ends were 5 bases for V and 0 bases for J; bases not matched to a gene: 2. The CDR3 runs to 15 residues. Germline V gives CDR1 SGHTA, CDR2 FQGTGA.

The chain couples TRBV5-1 to TRBJ1-4; 8 bases map to TRBD1. The CDR3 contains 14 residues. CDR1 is SGHRS, CDR2 YFSETQ, per germline. With 4 bases clipped from V and 8 bases from J, the junction kept 7 bases outside the gene matches. The CDR3 loop reads CASSADRGGEKLFF. The DNA of the CDR3 is TGCGCCAGCAGCGCCGACAGGGGAGGAGAAAAACTGTTTTTT. Supplemented by reference TRBV5-1 and TRBJ1-4, the full variable domain reads KAGVTQTPRYLIKTRGQQVTLSCSPISGHRSVSWYQQTPGQGLQFLFEYFSETQRNKGNFPGRFSGRQFSNSRSEMNVSTLELGDSALYLCASSADRGGEKLFFGSGTQLSVL.

The rearrangement joins TRBV5-1 to TRBJ1-1; D is undetermined. The CDR3 extends over 15 amino acids. The V and J ends lost 0 bases and 1 base respectively, with 10 bases between them. Germline CDR1 reads SGHRS; CDR2 reads YFSETQ. The CDR3 DNA reads TGCGCCAGCAGCTTGGCCGGTGAGGGGAACACTGAAGCTTTCTTT. Its protein is CASSLAGEGNTEAFF.

The count of this clone is one. This chain connects TRBV6-2 or TRBV6-3 to TRBJ1-6; a possible D gene is TRBD1 (6 bases). Germline V gene lookup returns CDR1 MNHEY and CDR2 SVGEGT. The CDR3 loop spans 15 amino acids. V was clipped by 4 bases and J by 8 bases, with 15 bases between them. The CDR3 protein is CASSLQGFADSPLHF. The CDR3 DNA follows: TGTGCCAGCAGTTTACAGGGCTTTGCGGATTCACCCCTCCACTTT.

V is TRBV5-1 and J is TRBJ2-7; 8 nucleotides align to TRBD2. There are 15 residues in the CDR3. The V gene's germline CDR1 is SGHRS and CDR2 YFSETQ. V lost 4 bases and J lost 1; bases outside the gene matches: 7. The CDR3 loop reads CASSPGGGGSYEQYF. CDR3 nucleotides: TGCGCCAGCAGCCCCGGGGGGGGAGGGTCCTACGAGCAGTACTTC.

This rearrangement joins TRBV5-1 to TRBJ1-6; TRBD1 is a possible D gene (6 bases). V lost 2 bases and J 7 bases, leaving 10 bases between the germline ends. CDR3 length: 14 amino acids. Per germline, CDR1 SGHRS and CDR2 YFSETQ. DNA of the CDR3: TGCGCCAGCAGCTTCGGGACACCAAATTCACCCCTCCACTTT. As protein: CASSFGTPNSPLHF.

The CDR3 DNA is TGTGCCAGCAGCTTTTCCGGGACTAGCGGGGGGCTAGGGGAGACCCAGTACTTC. Its protein is CASSFSGTSGGLGETQYF. This chain joins TRBV11-3 and TRBJ2-5, with 15 bases matching TRBD2. Germline V lookup: CDR1 SGHNT, CDR2 YENEEA. This CDR3 contains 18 residues. V trimming: 3 bases; J trimming: 5 bases; junction bases outside the gene matches: 10.

V is TRBV28 and J is TRBJ1-1, with no clear D. V lost 5 bases and J 7 bases, leaving 17 bases between the germline ends. Germline CDR1 reads MDHEN; CDR2 reads SYDVKM. The CDR3 totals 14 residues. The CDR3 nucleotides are TGTGCCAGCAGTCCCCCCCAGGTTCGGGGTGAAGCTTTCTTT. Protein sequence: CASSPPQVRGEAFF.

CDR3 sequence: CASSLGSSRRNYEQYF. CDR3 DNA sequence: TGCGCCAGCAGCTTGGGGTCCTCCCGAAGGAACTACGAGCAGTACTTC. This chain joins TRBV5-1 and TRBJ2-7; D is unclear. V dropped 0 bases and J dropped 3 bases, with 16 bases sitting between them. This CDR3 has 16 amino acids. The V gene's germline CDR1 is SGHRS and CDR2 YFSETQ.

This chain uses TRBV29-1 with TRBJ2-7; D remains ambiguous. Germline CDR1 is SQVTM and CDR2 is ANQGSEA. V lost 3 bases, J lost 4 bases, and 10 bases lay in between. The CDR3 runs to 12 residues. The CDR3 loop is CSVEVRPYEQYF. CDR3 coding DNA: TGCAGCGTTGAGGTCCGACCTTACGAGCAGTACTTC.

This clone was detected a few times. The chain links TRBV27 to TRBJ1-2; D is unclear. V lost 2 bases to trimming and J lost 5 bases, with 12 bases between them. Per the germline V gene, CDR1 is MNHEY and CDR2 is SMNVEV (reference sequence). This CDR3 has 14 residues. This chain's CDR3 is CASSLAVGSYGYTF. CDR3 in DNA: TGTGCCAGCAGTTTAGCAGTAGGTTCTTATGGCTACACCTTC.

The chain combines TRBV28 with TRBJ1-2; D uncertain. Germline CDR1 is MDHEN and CDR2 is SYDVKM. With 5 bases removed from V and 3 bases from J, the gap between germline ends came to 22 bases. CDR3 length equals 17 residues. In DNA, the CDR3 is TGTGCCAGCAGTCCCCCTGGAACTCCGAGCGGTGACTATGGCTACACCTTC. This translates into CASSPPGTPSGDYGYTF.

This clone was counted once. The CDR3 sequence is CASSLPRLGYTF. The CDR3 nucleotides are TGTGCCAGCAGTTTACCGCGATTAGGCTACACCTTC. This chain uses TRBV28 with TRBJ1-2; D is undetermined. The CDR3 has 12 residues. The germline V gene encodes CDR1 MDHEN and CDR2 SYDVKM. V lost 2 bases to trimming and J lost 8 bases, with 9 bases between them.

V usage is TRBV10-3 and J usage is TRBJ1-2; 9 bases are a match to TRBD1. The J segment lost 4 bases and the V segment lost 3 bases, leaving 0 bases of the junction unmatched. Germline CDR1 ENHRY, CDR2 SYGVKD. The CDR3 totals 13 residues. CDR3 loop: CAISEQGAYGYTF. The CDR3 nucleotides read TGTGCCATCAGTGAACAGGGGGCCTATGGCTACACCTTC.

This clone was counted a few times. The chain is built from TRBV6-1 and TRBJ1-1, with D maybe TRBD1 (5 bases). Deletions cut 6 bases from V and 4 bases from J, with 12 bases between. This CDR3 region has 13 residues. In germline, CDR1 is MNHNS, CDR2 SASEGT. CDR3 sequence (DNA): TGTGCCAGCAGCATCAGGGAAGGCACTGAAGCTTTCTTT. Translated: CASSIREGTEAFF.

The CDR3, as DNA: TGTGCCAGTAGCAAAGGGGGGTACACTGAAGCTTTCTTT. Protein sequence: CASSKGGYTEAFF. The V and J genes are TRBV19 and TRBJ1-1; TRBD1 might be the D (6 bases). The V end lost 6 bases, the J end lost 3 bases, and 11 bases lay between the germline ends. CDR1 and CDR2 from the germline V gene are LNHDA and SQIVND (reference sequence). The CDR3 length is 13 residues.

This clone was recorded once. This CDR3 is CASSQDSSGGYNEQFF. The CDR3 DNA sequence: TGTGCCAGCAGCCAAGATTCTAGCGGGGGGTACAATGAGCAGTTCTTC. The chain has TRBV4-2 and TRBJ2-1, with 11 bases that match TRBD2. Per the germline V gene, CDR1 is LGHNA and CDR2 is YNFKEQ. J lost 4 bases, V lost 0 bases, and 2 bases had no gene match. CDR3 length equals 16 residues.

The chain employs TRBV5-6 and TRBJ1-1, with D tentatively TRBD1 (6 bases). The V and J ends lost 2 bases and 4 bases respectively, with 9 bases between them. CDR1 is SGHDT and CDR2 is YYEEEE in the germline V gene. This CDR3 has 13 amino acids. DNA for the CDR3: TGTGCCAGCAGCTTCGGAGGGGGCACTGAAGCTTTCTTT. Translation: CASSFGGGTEAFF.

The rearrangement links TRBV7-9 to TRBJ1-1, with TRBD1 identical over 7 bases. Per germline, CDR1 SEHNR and CDR2 FQNEAQ (reference sequence). V trimming: 1 base; J trimming: 4 bases; junction bases outside the gene matches: 9. CDR3 length equals 16 residues. CDR3 nucleotides: TGTGCCAGCAGCTTAGATCGGGGGACAGTACCCACTGAAGCTTTCTTT. Amino acids: CASSLDRGTVPTEAFF.

The genes are TRBV5-1 and TRBJ2-5; TRBD2 agrees at 11 bases. The CDR3 totals 15 residues. Per germline, CDR1 SGHRS and CDR2 YFSETQ. CDR3 sequence (DNA): TGCGCGTTGGTAGCGGGAGGGCCCTCGGGGGAGACCCAGTACTTC. Residues: CALVAGGPSGETQYF.

This chain uses TRBV5-1 with TRBJ2-4, with D possibly matching TRBD1 (8 bases). The CDR3 loop spans 16 amino acids. Trimming cost V 5 bases and J 1 base, with 16 bases left between them. Germline CDR1 reads SGHRS; CDR2 reads YFSETQ. The CDR3 DNA follows: TGCGCCAGCAGGACAGGGGCCGGGGGGGCCAAAAACATTCAGTACTTC. Its translation is CASRTGAGGAKNIQYF.